The TCR beta chain under discussion was sequenced for a study of T cells in Graves' hyperthyroidism and ophthalmopathy (dated by TCRdb to about 2019). Background for the entire study: Peripheral blood was collected at initial diagnosis, before any treatment. A discovery cohort of around 98 patients, 43 with Graves' ophthalmopathy and 55 to 65 with stable Graves' hyperthyroidism, was used to find distinguishing TCR V-J signatures. An independent validation cohort of fewer than 20 hyperthyroidism patients and 17 patients who later progressed to ophthalmopathy tested prospective prediction of ophthalmopathy. The 75 to 100 discovery patients were randomly divided into training and test sets at a 7:3 ratio. The study also compared thyroid tissue and blood T-cell repertoires from about six Graves' hyperthyroidism patients. Once sampling was done, hyperthyroidism patients were given methimazole at a starting dose of 30 mg daily, whereas ophthalmopathy patients were given high-dose intravenous methylprednisolone. According to the paper, TCR Vbeta CDR3 sequencing was carried out on 135 peripheral blood samples, which came from more than 40 ophthalmopathy, around 75 hyperthyroidism and roughly 17 progressor patients. Points the paper makes about the study in general: Sample size was not statistically predetermined, and blinding of investigators to group allocation was not performed. During validation, the model predicted progression to ophthalmopathy a median of roughly 7.1 months ahead of onset, with roughly 65% sensitivity and almost 75% specificity. Ophthalmopathy was separated from stable hyperthyroidism by a 13 V-J signature model, with roughly 88% sensitivity and roughly 81% specificity obtained in cross-validation and 80%/75% obtained in testing. Most expanded thyroid clonotypes (frequency above 0.001) were also found in blood, which suggests that blood repertoires may mirror thyroid immune responses.

At the junction V is shortened by 2 bases and J by 0 bases, with 10 bases in between. The germline V gene (reference sequence) sets CDR1 to LNHNV and CDR2 to YYDKDF. The CDR3 covers 15 residues, taking in both the cysteine and the phenylalanine. Only CDR3 DNA remains: 45 bases, in frame from the first base. Ophthalmopathy patients had moderately to severely active disease, with a Clinical Activity Score of 3 or more, a NOSPECS grade of 4 or more, and a disease duration of less than 3 months. Patients with uncontrolled infections, other autoimmune diseases, pregnancy or lactation were excluded. Diagnoses were based on clinical symptoms, serum thyroxine and TRAb, thyroid ultrasound and orbital computed tomography. PBMCs were isolated from approximately 10 ml of fresh peripheral blood by Ficoll-Paque density gradient centrifugation. Trizol reagent was used to extract total RNA, and RNA quality was then checked on an Agilent 2100 Bioanalyzer.

This clonotype occurred many times. Its specific antigen is unknown. The sample holds no much larger clone one base away, and base qualities are not on file. The TCR beta CDR3 regions were amplified from the RNA transcripts. The first round of RT-PCR for the TCR CDR3 was performed with the HTBI primer set and the Qiagen OneStep RT-PCR kit. Libraries were constructed in a second round of multiplex PCR, after which size selection and purification were performed. Sequencing of the libraries was done on an Illumina HiSeq2000 using paired-end 100 bp reads. From the authors' description of their analysis: Raw data were processed with SOAPnuke, discarding reads with adapters, uncalled bases, mean Phred below 15, or no exact constant-primer or identifier match. High-quality paired reads were merged with COPE v1.2.5, and unique nucleotide sequences were defined as clonotypes. Clonotypes were aligned to IMGT TRBV, TRBD and TRBJ reference segments using MiTCR v1.1. The analysis was restricted to V-J combinations with a frequency above 0.0001, which together covered 98% to 99.2% of the repertoires. A TCS score was defined as the ratio between F50 (clonal expansion) and ExV (chaos), using BLOSUM62-based TCRdist between CDR3 peptides within each V-J. Welch's t-statistics and random forest reduced just over 500 V-J features to 13, which were used in a naive Bayes classifier (R e1071). In TCRdb, the public reads were trimmed at Q25 with fastp and aligned with MiXCR, with productive beta chains retained. A single entry per CDR3 protein holds the most common genes and DNA from its merged rows. The V and J calls, along with clone size, are taken from TCRdb and not from the paper's own processing. This sample gives hundreds of thousands of distinct CDR3 sequences in total; over 12% of them show up just once. 13% of the sample is in the top ten clones.

This clonotype originated in a man younger than 30 with Graves' ophthalmopathy. The sequenced material came from blood. The chain is made from TRBV15 and TRBJ1-1; a confident D gene designation cannot be given. CDR3 loop: CATSRTSSMNTEAFF. The nucleotides are TGTGCCACCAGCAGAACCTCAAGCATGAACACTGAAGCTTTCTTT.